The 18 T cell receptor beta chains below come from one sample, sequenced in a study of memory CD4+ T cells and cytomegalovirus serostatus. Single viable CD3+CD4+CD8-CD45RO+ cells were sorted as the memory CD4+ T cells. The assay was immunoSEQ multiplex PCR, and TCRdb's table has in-frame clones only and misses some. The repertoire holds about 53,000 clones, with roughly 81% as singletons. Sequenced: memory CD4+ T cells from blood. Receptors originate from an adult in good health and CMV-seronegative.

The chain has TRBV5-6 and TRBJ2-7; 9 bases align to TRBD2. The junction had 12 bases not matched to a gene; V was cut back by 5 bases and J by 3 bases. This CDR3 spans 16 amino acids. Germline V gives CDR1 SGHDT, CDR2 YYEEEE. The CDR3 nucleotides read TGTGCCAGCAGTTCCGGGGGCGGGAGGGTACACTACGAGCAGTACTTC. It is translated as CASSSGGGRVHYEQYF. Looking up the rest from reference TRBV5-6 and TRBJ2-7 gives the full variable domain: DAGVTQSPTHLIKTRGQQVTLRCSPKSGHDTVSWYQQALGQGPQFIFQYYEEEERQRGNFPDRFSGHQFPNYSSELNVNALLLGDSALYLCASSSGGGRVHYEQYFGPGTRLTVT.

The chain is built from TRBV5-1 and TRBJ2-7, with D uncertain. Deletions cut 1 base from V and 4 bases from J, with 12 bases between. Germline CDR1 is SGHRS and CDR2 is YFSETQ. The CDR3 sequence is 14 residues long. The CDR3 DNA follows: TGCGCCAGCAGCTTGCTGGAATCAGGTTACGAGCAGTACTTC. This encodes CASSLLESGYEQYF.

The J gene is TRBJ2-7, the V gene TRBV6-1; the match to TRBD2 covers 14 bases. The germline gives CDR1 MNHNS, CDR2 SASEGT. This CDR3 has 15 amino acids. Unmatched junction bases numbered 6, after V lost 4 bases and J lost 7 bases. The CDR3 bases are TGTGCCAGCAGTGGGCGACTAGCGGGAGGGCTGGAGCAGTACTTC. Its protein product is CASSGRLAGGLEQYF.

CDR3 protein: CASSRQGRQPQHF. The CDR3 region has the DNA TGTGCCAGCAGTAGACAGGGACGTCAGCCCCAGCATTTT. This chain connects TRBV6-6 to TRBJ1-5; 7 bases fit TRBD1. This CDR3 region has 13 residues. Germline CDR1 reads MNHNY; CDR2 reads SVGAGI (reference sequence). J was trimmed by 6 bases and V by 5 bases; bases with no gene match: 4.

Note on this clone: The junction departs from germline at one end; a sequencing error may be responsible. The rearrangement uses TRBV4-1 and TRBJ1-2; 7 bases line up with TRBD1. Per the germline V gene, CDR1 is MGHRA and CDR2 is YSYEKL. This CDR3 comprises 16 residues. CDR3 residues: CASRQDSAPGQLGYTF. The CDR3 region has the DNA TGCGCCAGCAGACAAGATTCCGCCCCGGGACAGCTTGGCTACACCTTC.

This rearrangement joins TRBV5-4 to TRBJ1-1; the match to TRBD1 covers 10 bases. The CDR3 sequence is 17 residues long. J was trimmed by 0 bases and V by 3 bases; bases with no gene match: 8. The germline CDR1 and CDR2 sequences are SGHNT and YYREEE (reference sequence). This CDR3 is CASSSDRGRILNTEAFF. CDR3 sequence (DNA): TGTGCCAGCAGCTCCGACAGGGGGCGAATCTTGAACACTGAAGCTTTCTTT. The full variable domain, completed using reference TRBV5-4 and TRBJ1-1, is ETGVTQSPTHLIKTRGQQVTLRCSSQSGHNTVSWYQQALGQGPQFIFQYYREEENGRGNFPPRFSGLQFPNYSSELNVNALELDDSALYLCASSSDRGRILNTEAFFGQGTRLTVV.

The chain employs TRBV13 and TRBJ1-1, with TRBD1 matching 10 bases. The CDR3 sequence is 17 residues long. V shed 5 bases and J 1 base; nucleotides not matched to a gene: 10. Per the germline V gene, CDR1 is PRHDT and CDR2 is FYEKMQ (reference sequence). Here the CDR3 DNA reads TGTGCCAGCAGCCTCACAGACAGGGGGCTAAGGAACACTGAAGCTTTCTTT. Translation: CASSLTDRGLRNTEAFF.

There are a few counts of this clone. The chain links TRBV29-1 to TRBJ2-7, with TRBD2 matching over 10 bases. After removal of 6 bases from V and 5 bases from J, the junction contained 7 bases not matched to a gene. The CDR3 sequence is 13 residues long. Germline-derived CDR1 and CDR2 are SQVTM and ANQGSEA. This CDR3 is CSVQLAGRDEQYF. CDR3 sequence (DNA): TGCAGCGTGCAACTAGCGGGACGCGACGAGCAGTACTTC.

The chain is built from TRBV2 and TRBJ1-2; D gene unclear. The CDR3 consists of 13 residues. The V end was cut by 4 bases, the J end by 2 bases, with 8 bases between. Per germline, CDR1 SNHLY and CDR2 FYNNEI. This CDR3 reads CASSVAENYGYTF. The DNA of the CDR3 is TGTGCCAGCAGTGTGGCTGAGAACTATGGCTACACCTTC.

The chain is built from TRBV11-1 and TRBJ2-5; TRBD1 is a possible D gene (6 bases). The CDR3 runs 15 residues. The V end was cut by 2 bases, the J end by 5 bases, with 15 bases between. Germline values: CDR1 SGHAT, CDR2 FQDESV (reference sequence). The DNA for the CDR3 is TGTGCCAGCAGCTTAATTGGCAGGGGCAGGGAGACCCAGTACTTC. It is translated as CASSLIGRGRETQYF.

The chain is built from TRBV5-1 and TRBJ2-6; TRBD1 aligns across 7 bases. J gave up 2 bases and V 5 bases, and 1 base lay outside the gene matches. The CDR3 spans 14 residues. Germline CDR1 and CDR2: SGHRS and YFSETQ. The CDR3 here is CASRGTAGANVLTF. DNA of the CDR3: TGCGCCAGCAGAGGGACAGCTGGGGCCAACGTCCTGACTTTC.

The chain uses TRBV7-2 and TRBJ1-3; no reliable D call. The V and J ends lost 5 bases and 2 bases respectively, with 16 bases between them. The CDR3 is 16 residues long. CDR1 is SGHTA, CDR2 FQGNSA, per germline. The CDR3 is CASSPYPAKTGNTIYF. DNA for the CDR3: TGTGCCAGCAGCCCTTATCCGGCGAAAACTGGAAACACCATATATTTT.

With respect to this clone: Other nucleotide sequences from this sample produce the same CDR3. The chain joins TRBV11-3 to TRBJ1-1; possibly TRBD1 for D (5 bases). The CDR3 sequence is 15 residues long. Germline lookup yields CDR1 SGHNT and CDR2 YENEEA. The ends were cut back, 5 bases at V and 0 bases at J, with 13 bases in the middle. The CDR3: CASSLTGRMNTEAFF. The CDR3 DNA follows: TGTGCCAGCAGCCTTACGGGACGGATGAACACTGAAGCTTTCTTT.

V usage is TRBV6-5 and J usage is TRBJ1-2; 8 nucleotides align to TRBD1. The germline V gene has CDR1 MNHEY and CDR2 SVGAGI. V was clipped by 0 bases and J by 8 bases; unmatched bases: 5. The CDR3 runs to 14 residues. As DNA, the CDR3 is TGTGCCAGCAGTTACTCGATGACAGGGGAAGGCTACACCTTC. Translation: CASSYSMTGEGYTF.

The chain has TRBV19 and TRBJ2-1; 7 nucleotides line up with TRBD1. The V gene's germline CDR1 is LNHDA and CDR2 SQIVND (reference sequence). The junction had 8 bases not matched to a gene; V was cut back by 7 bases and J by 5 bases. This CDR3 comprises 14 residues. CDR3 DNA sequence: TGTGCCAGTACGGGCAGGGGGTCTAACAATGAGCAGTTCTTC. This codes for CASTGRGSNNEQFF.

The rearrangement uses TRBV30 and TRBJ2-7; D gene uncertain. CDR1 and CDR2 (germline): GTSNPN, SVGIG (reference sequence). V lost 0 bases, J lost 2 bases, and 11 bases lay in between. This CDR3 spans 14 amino acids. The CDR3 DNA reads TGTGCCTGGAGTGTAAGGTGGCAGACCTACGAGCAGTACTTC. This encodes CAWSVRWQTYEQYF.

The V call is TRBV28, the J call TRBJ2-3; D ambiguous. The V and J ends lost 8 bases and 4 bases respectively, with 7 bases between them. The CDR3 length is 11 residues. Looked up from germline, CDR1 is MDHEN and CDR2 is SYDVKM. The CDR3 DNA follows: TGTGCCAGCGGGTGGGCAGATACGCAGTATTTT. Its protein is CASGWADTQYF.

V usage is TRBV21-1 and J usage is TRBJ1-1; the listed D gene, TRBD1, was not tested against the DNA. TRBV21-1 is assigned pseudogene status. The length of the CDR3 is 17 residues. CDR3 bases: TGTGCCAGCGGCCTGAAACAGGTCCTAATAATGAACACTGAAGCTTTCTTT. Translated: CASGLKQVLIMNTEAFF.